These T cell receptor beta chains were read from a single sample in a study of T cells in Graves' hyperthyroidism and ophthalmopathy. TCRdb processed the multiplex PCR reads anew with MiXCR; each CDR3 protein has one entry. The sample includes 200,000 to 300,000 distinct CDR3 sequences, roughly a quarter of them seen just once. The sequencing sample was made of blood. The source is a woman in her thirties or forties with Graves' ophthalmopathy. Each CDR3 is given with its conserved first and last residue. Fields, in order: clone size, V gene, CDR3 length, J gene, D gene, CDR3 protein, CDR3 DNA. A D gene is named only where the DNA matches it firmly. The size field is filled for only some rows; it gives once, few, many or a size class.

-,TRBV6-1,13,TRBJ1-2,-,CASSAGRNYGYTF,TGTGCCAGCAGTGCTGGCCGAAACTATGGCTACACCTTC
many,TRBV13,12,TRBJ2-7,-,CASSSRSYEQYF,TGTGCCAGCAGCTCCCGTTCCTACGAGCAGTACTTC
many,TRBV12-3/TRBV12-4,14,TRBJ1-1,TRBD1,CASSFNRGDTEAFF,TGTGCCAGCAGTTTCAACAGGGGAGACACTGAAGCTTTCTTT
many,TRBV28,12,TRBJ2-5,TRBD2,CASGLAQETQYF,TGTGCCAGTGGACTAGCGCAAGAGACCCAGTACTTC
-,TRBV28,16,TRBJ1-2,TRBD1,CASSGGTGRSNYGYTF,TGTGCCAGCAGTGGGGGGACAGGACGCTCTAACTATGGCTACACCTTC
many,TRBV30,13,TRBJ1-1,-,CAWSRQVNTEAFF,TGTGCCTGGAGCAGACAGGTGAACACTGAAGCTTTCTTT
-,TRBV12-3/TRBV12-4,14,TRBJ2-7,TRBD2,CASSSLAGPYEQYF,TGTGCCAGCAGTTCTCTAGCGGGCCCATACGAGCAGTACTTC
many,TRBV29-1,13,TRBJ2-7,-,CSVVFTVTYEQYF,TGCAGCGTTGTTTTCACGGTTACCTACGAGCAGTACTTC
many,TRBV12-3/TRBV12-4,15,TRBJ2-5,TRBD1,CAGSPTGGAGQTQYF,TGTGCCGGCAGCCCCACAGGGGGCGCTGGACAGACCCAGTACTTC
once,TRBV7-2,13,TRBJ2-7,TRBD1,CASSKGRQGLPYF,TGTGCCAGCAGCAAGGGGAGACAGGGGCTTCCGTACTTC